Each of the 7 T cell receptor beta chains below was sequenced from the same sample in a study of human T cells and chemical hapten exposure listed by TCRdb under 2021. The library was generated by RACE. TCRdb records NextSeq 500 as the sequencer. TCRdb trimmed public reads at Q25 via fastp, called clones via MiXCR and kept in-frame beta chains. Records with the same CDR3 protein are collapsed into one entry carrying the most frequent genes and DNA. The sample yields 150,000 to 200,000 distinct CDR3 sequences; about 15% were counted once. The biggest ten clones account for 1.7% of the sample. Sample time point, as interpreted from the label and publication: patch test 1, 2 weeks after DPC sensitization. This specimen's treatment or condition label, per the study, means: therapeutic diphenylcyclopropenone sensitization with weekly scalp DPC. The specimen was whole blood, collected in connection with sensitization to the hapten diphenylcyclopropenone (DPC). The receptors originated from a woman aged 25 to 39 with alopecia areata. Some clones in this sample may be carry-over from other donors' samples.

This clonotype was seen more than once but under ten times. The chain uses TRBV28 and TRBJ2-3; no definite D call. Germline lookup yields CDR1 MDHEN and CDR2 SYDVKM. Trimming took 6 bases from V and 3 from J, leaving 19 bases between them. The CDR3 is 16 residues long. DNA for the CDR3: TGTGCCAGCAGGCCATCGACACCACTCTCGACAGATACGCAGTATTTT. Translated: CASRPSTPLSTDTQYF.

This clonotype was counted ten times or more. The rearrangement uses TRBV3-1 and TRBJ1-6; TRBD1 is a possible D gene (5 bases). Trimming removed 5 bases from V and 7 bases from J, with 12 bases in between. CDR1 LGHDT and CDR2 YNNKEL come from the germline V gene (reference sequence). The CDR3 consists of 14 residues. The CDR3 sequence is CASSLGLLNSPLHF. The CDR3 bases are TGTGCCAGCAGCTTGGGACTACTCAATTCACCCCTCCACTTT.

This sequence joins TRBV28 and TRBJ1-1; no clear D. The CDR3 is made up of 16 amino acids. Germline V gene data show CDR1 as MDHEN and CDR2 as SYDVKM. V gave up 8 bases and J gave up 2 bases, with 21 bases separating them. The CDR3 is CASPPTATRVNTEAFF. DNA for the CDR3: TGTGCCAGCCCCCCGACGGCGACACGGGTAAACACTGAAGCTTTCTTT.

This clonotype was counted between two and nine times. The rearrangement joins TRBV20-1 to TRBJ1-1; 7 bases match TRBD1. The CDR3 totals 14 residues. Germline V lookup: CDR1 DFQATT, CDR2 SNEGSKA (reference sequence). The ends lost 5 bases at V and 1 base at J; junction bases unmatched: 7. The CDR3: CSASRDSSNTEAFF. In DNA, the CDR3 is TGCAGTGCTTCCCGGGACAGTTCGAACACTGAAGCTTTCTTT.

A few counts support this clonotype. The chain employs TRBV4-3 and TRBJ2-3, with D possibly being TRBD1 or TRBD2 (5 bases each). Trimming stripped 2 bases from V and 7 bases from J, with 13 bases between. The CDR3 has 14 amino acids. From germline, CDR1 is LGHNA and CDR2 YSLEER. Written as DNA, the CDR3 is TGCGCCAGCAGCCAACAAAAGGGGAGTCATACGCAGTATTTT. As protein: CASSQQKGSHTQYF.

CDR3 amino acids: CASTPRGTDTQYF. The CDR3 nucleotides are TGTGCCAGCACCCCCCGAGGCACAGATACGCAGTATTTT. V is TRBV6-5 and J is TRBJ2-3; the D is unclear. The CDR3 has 13 amino acids. Germline CDR1 and CDR2: MNHEY and SVGAGI. V lost 7 bases to trimming and J lost 1 base, with 9 bases between them.

V is TRBV12-3 or TRBV12-4 and J is TRBJ1-2, with unresolved D. The CDR3 runs 13 residues. Trimming took 6 bases from V and 0 from J, leaving 8 bases between them. The CDR3 DNA sequence: TGTGCCAGCAGGGGATTGACTAACTATGGCTACACCTTC. This codes for CASRGLTNYGYTF.